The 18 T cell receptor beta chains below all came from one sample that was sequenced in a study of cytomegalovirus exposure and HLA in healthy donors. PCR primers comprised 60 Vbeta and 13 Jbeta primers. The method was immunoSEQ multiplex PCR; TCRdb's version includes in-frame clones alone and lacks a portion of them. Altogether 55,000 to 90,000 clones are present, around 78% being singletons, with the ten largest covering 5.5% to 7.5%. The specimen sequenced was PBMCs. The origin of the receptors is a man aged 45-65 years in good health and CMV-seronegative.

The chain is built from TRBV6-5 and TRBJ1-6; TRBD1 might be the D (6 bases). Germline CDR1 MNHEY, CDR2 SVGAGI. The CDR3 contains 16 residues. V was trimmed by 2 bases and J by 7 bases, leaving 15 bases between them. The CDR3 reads CASSYGTRDGNSPLHF. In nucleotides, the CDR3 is TGTGCCAGCAGTTACGGGACACGAGACGGGAATTCACCCCTCCACTTT.

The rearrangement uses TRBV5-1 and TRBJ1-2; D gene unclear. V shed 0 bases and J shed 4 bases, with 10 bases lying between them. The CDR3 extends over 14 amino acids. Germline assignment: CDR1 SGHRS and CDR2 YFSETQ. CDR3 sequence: CASSLGRVSYGYTF. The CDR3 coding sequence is TGCGCCAGCAGCTTGGGTCGGGTAAGCTATGGCTACACCTTC. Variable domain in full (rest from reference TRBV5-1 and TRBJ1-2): KAGVTQTPRYLIKTRGQQVTLSCSPISGHRSVSWYQQTPGQGLQFLFEYFSETQRNKGNFPGRFSGRQFSNSRSEMNVSTLELGDSALYLCASSLGRVSYGYTFGSGTRLTVV.

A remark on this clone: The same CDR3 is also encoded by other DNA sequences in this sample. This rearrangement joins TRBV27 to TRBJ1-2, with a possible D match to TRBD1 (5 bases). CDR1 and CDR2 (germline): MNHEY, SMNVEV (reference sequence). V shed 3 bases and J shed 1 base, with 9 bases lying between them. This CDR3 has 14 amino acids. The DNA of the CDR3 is TGTGCCAGCAGTTTCGGGGGGAGTAACTATGGCTACACCTTC. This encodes CASSFGGSNYGYTF.

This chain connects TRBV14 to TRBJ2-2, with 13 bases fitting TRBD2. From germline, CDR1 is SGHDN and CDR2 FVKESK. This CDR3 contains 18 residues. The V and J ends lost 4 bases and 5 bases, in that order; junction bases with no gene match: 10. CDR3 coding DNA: TGTGCCAGCAGCCGCCGACTAGCGGGGGGACTAGATACCGGGGAGCTGTTTTTT. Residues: CASSRRLAGGLDTGELFF.

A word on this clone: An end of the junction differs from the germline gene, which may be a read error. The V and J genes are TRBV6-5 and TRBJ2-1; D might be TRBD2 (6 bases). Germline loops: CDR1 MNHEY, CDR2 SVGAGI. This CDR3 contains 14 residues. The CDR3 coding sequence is TGTGCCAGCAGCCGGGACTTGAAATACAATGAGCAGCTCTTC. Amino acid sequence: CASSRDLKYNEQLF.

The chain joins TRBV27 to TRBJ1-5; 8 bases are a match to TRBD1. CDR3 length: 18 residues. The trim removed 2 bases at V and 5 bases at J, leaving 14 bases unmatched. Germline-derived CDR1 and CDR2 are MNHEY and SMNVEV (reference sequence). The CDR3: CASSLGSWAGGGYQPQHF. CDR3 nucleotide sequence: TGTGCCAGCAGTTTAGGCAGTTGGGCAGGGGGCGGCTATCAGCCCCAGCATTTT.

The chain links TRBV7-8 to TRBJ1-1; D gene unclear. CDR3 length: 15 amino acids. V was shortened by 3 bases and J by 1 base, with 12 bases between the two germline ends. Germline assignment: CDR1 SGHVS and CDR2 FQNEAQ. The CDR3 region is CASSFNTNQNTEAFF. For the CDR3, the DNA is TGTGCCAGCAGCTTCAATACAAACCAGAACACTGAAGCTTTCTTT.

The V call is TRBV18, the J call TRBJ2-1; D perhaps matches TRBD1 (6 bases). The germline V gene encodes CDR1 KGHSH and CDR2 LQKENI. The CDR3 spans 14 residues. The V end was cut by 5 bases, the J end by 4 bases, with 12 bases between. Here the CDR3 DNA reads TGTGCCAGCTCAAAACAGGGATCTTACAATGAGCAGTTCTTC. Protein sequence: CASSKQGSYNEQFF.

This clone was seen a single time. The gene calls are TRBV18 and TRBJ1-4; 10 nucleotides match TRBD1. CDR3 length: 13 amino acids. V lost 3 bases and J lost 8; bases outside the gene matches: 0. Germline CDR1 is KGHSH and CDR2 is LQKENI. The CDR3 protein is CASSPTGGEKLFF. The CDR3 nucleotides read TGTGCCAGCTCACCGACAGGGGGCGAAAAACTGTTTTTT.

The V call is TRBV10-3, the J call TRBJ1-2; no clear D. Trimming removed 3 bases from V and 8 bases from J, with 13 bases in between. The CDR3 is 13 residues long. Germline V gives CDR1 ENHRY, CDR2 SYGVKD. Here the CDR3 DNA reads TGTGCCATCAGTGAATCGGGATTGGGCGGCTACACCTTC. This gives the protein CAISESGLGGYTF.

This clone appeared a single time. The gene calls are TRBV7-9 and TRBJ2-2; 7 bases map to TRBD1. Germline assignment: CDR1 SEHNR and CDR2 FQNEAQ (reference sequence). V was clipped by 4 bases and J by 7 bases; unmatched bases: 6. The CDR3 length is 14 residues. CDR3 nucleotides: TGTGCCAGCAGCTCTACAGGGGATCACGGGGAGCTGTTTTTT. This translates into CASSSTGDHGELFF.

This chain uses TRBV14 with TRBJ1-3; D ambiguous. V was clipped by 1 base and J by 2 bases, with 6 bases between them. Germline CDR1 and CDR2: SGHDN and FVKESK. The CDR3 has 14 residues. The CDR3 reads CASSQGGAGNTIYF. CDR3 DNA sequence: TGTGCCAGCAGCCAAGGAGGAGCTGGAAACACCATATATTTT.

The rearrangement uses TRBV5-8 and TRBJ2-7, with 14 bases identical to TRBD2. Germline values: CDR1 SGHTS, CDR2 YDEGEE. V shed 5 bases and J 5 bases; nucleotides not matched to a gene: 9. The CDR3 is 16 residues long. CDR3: CASRGLAGGIRHEQYF. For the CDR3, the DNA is TGTGCCAGCAGAGGACTAGCGGGAGGTATCCGTCACGAGCAGTACTTC.

The CDR3 reads CASRDSTNTGELFF. The CDR3 nucleotides read TGTGCCAGCAGGGACTCAACGAACACCGGGGAGCTGTTTTTT. The chain recombines TRBV5-4 with TRBJ2-2; D perhaps matches TRBD2 (5 bases). V lost 5 bases and J lost 0, with 8 bases in between. Germline V CDR1 and CDR2: SGHNT, YYREEE (reference sequence). CDR3 length: 14 amino acids.

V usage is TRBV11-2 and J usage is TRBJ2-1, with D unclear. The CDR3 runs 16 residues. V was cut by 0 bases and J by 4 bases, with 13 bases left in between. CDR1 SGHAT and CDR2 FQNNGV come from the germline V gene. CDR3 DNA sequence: TGTGCCAGCAGCTTAGACCCCGCGACTTTTTACAATGAGCAGTTCTTC. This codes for CASSLDPATFYNEQFF.

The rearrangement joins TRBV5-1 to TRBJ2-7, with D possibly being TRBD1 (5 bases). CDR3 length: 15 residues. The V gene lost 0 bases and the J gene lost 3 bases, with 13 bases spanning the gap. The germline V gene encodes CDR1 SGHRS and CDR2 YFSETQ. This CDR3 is CASSLVGVPLYEQYF. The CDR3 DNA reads TGCGCCAGCAGCTTGGTAGGGGTTCCCCTCTACGAGCAGTACTTC.

The CDR3 protein is CASSVQENTEAFF. CDR3 nucleotides: TGTGCCAGCTCTGTTCAGGAGAACACTGAAGCTTTCTTT. The rearrangement joins TRBV18 to TRBJ1-1; D remains ambiguous. Germline V gives CDR1 KGHSH, CDR2 LQKENI. There are 13 residues in the CDR3. The germline V and J ends were trimmed by 6 bases and 1 base, with 9 bases remaining between them. The variable domain in full, with the rest retrieved from reference TRBV18 and TRBJ1-1, is NAGVMQNPRHLVRRRGQEARLRCSPMKGHSHVYWYRQLPEEGLKFMVYLQKENIIDESGMPKERFSAEFPKEGPSILRIQQVVRGDSAAYFCASSVQENTEAFFGQGTRLTVV.

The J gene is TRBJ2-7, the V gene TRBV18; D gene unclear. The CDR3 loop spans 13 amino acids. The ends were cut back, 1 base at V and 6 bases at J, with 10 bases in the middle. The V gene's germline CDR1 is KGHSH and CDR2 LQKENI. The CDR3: CASSPLALSEQYF. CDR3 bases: TGTGCCAGCTCACCACTCGCACTAAGCGAGCAGTACTTC.